The clone carrying this TCR beta chain has a handful of counts. Its specificity is not known. Documented time point: week 11, during vaccination. A single vaccine dose contained 300 ug of mutant IDH1 20-mer peptide, and topical imiquimod was used with it. Each astrocytoma in the donors was new, WHO grade 3 or 4, IDH1-mutant and ATRX-lost. This record comes from a study of a mutant IDH1 vaccine in newly diagnosed glioma. On the study more broadly: Males made up approximately 62% and females about 38% of treated patients, whose mean age was approximately 41 years.

The study's findings and limits: Vaccine-induced immune responses occurred in roughly 94% of patients.

The repertoire was sequenced with immunoSEQ multiplex PCR; TCRdb's copy has only in-frame clones and lacks some. The sample consists of 35,000 to 45,000 clones, 75% to 90% of them appearing once. CDR3 length: 17 residues. V dropped 1 base and J dropped 4 bases, with 17 bases sitting between them. Germline V gene sequence: CDR1 MGHRA, CDR2 YSYEKL. The J gene is TRBJ1-5, the V gene TRBV4-1; D is possibly TRBD1 (5 bases). The sequencing used peripheral blood mononuclear cells (PBMCs), collected from a glioma patient whose treatment included an IDH1 peptide vaccine. The receptor's source is a woman aged 25 to 39 with glioma. Some clones in this sample may be carry-over from other donors' samples. CDR3 coding DNA: TGCGCCAGCAGCCAAGGGTTTGGGGGGATAAGGAATCAGCCCCAGCATTTT. Residues: CASSQGFGGIRNQPQHF.